This T cell receptor (beta chain) is drawn from a study of T cell responses to AZD1222 COVID-19 vaccine. Findings and caveats of the study: In a largely white British group with more females than males, clonal diversity was possibly underestimated.

TCRdb's table, derived via immunoSEQ multiplex PCR, lists solely in-frame clones and lacks some. The sample lists about 180,000 clones; just over 85% were seen once. The CDR3 runs to 16 residues. Points on this clone: Its antigen is unidentified.

The receptor's source is an adult who received the AZD1222 COVID-19 vaccine. The chain is built from TRBV21-1 and TRBJ2-1; the table gives TRBD2 as D, unverified against the DNA. TRBV21-1 is marked as a pseudogene. Sequenced here: peripheral blood, sampled 28 days after the second AZD1222 dose. The CDR3: CASSSLRTGTYNEQFF. CDR3 sequence (DNA): TGTGCCAGCAGCTCATTGAGGACGGGGACCTACAATGAGCAGTTCTTC.